Sequencing of this T cell receptor (beta chain) was carried out in a study of blood T cell repertoires in COVID-19. Turning to the study itself: T cells, B-cell-depleted T cells, or PBMCs provided the cDNA or gDNA that served as material.

Source study methods: Cell counts per sample came from amplifying reference gene primers. Sequencing used immunoSEQ multiplex PCR; TCRdb keeps in-frame clones, though not all of them. V, J and clone size reflect that table, while D and trimming were determined from the DNA. This table holds approximately 250,000 clones, around four fifths found once. Trimming took off 6 bases at V and 4 bases at J, with 15 bases between the two ends. In germline, CDR1 is MDHEN, CDR2 SYDVKM. This CDR3 has 14 amino acids. This clonotype originated in a woman aged 60-70 years with active or convalescent COVID-19. The chain links TRBV28 to TRBJ1-2, with unresolved D. Material: peripheral blood. The CDR3 reads CASSLESAFYGYTF. The CDR3 DNA reads as TGTGCCAGCAGCCTAGAATCGGCGTTCTATGGCTACACCTTC.